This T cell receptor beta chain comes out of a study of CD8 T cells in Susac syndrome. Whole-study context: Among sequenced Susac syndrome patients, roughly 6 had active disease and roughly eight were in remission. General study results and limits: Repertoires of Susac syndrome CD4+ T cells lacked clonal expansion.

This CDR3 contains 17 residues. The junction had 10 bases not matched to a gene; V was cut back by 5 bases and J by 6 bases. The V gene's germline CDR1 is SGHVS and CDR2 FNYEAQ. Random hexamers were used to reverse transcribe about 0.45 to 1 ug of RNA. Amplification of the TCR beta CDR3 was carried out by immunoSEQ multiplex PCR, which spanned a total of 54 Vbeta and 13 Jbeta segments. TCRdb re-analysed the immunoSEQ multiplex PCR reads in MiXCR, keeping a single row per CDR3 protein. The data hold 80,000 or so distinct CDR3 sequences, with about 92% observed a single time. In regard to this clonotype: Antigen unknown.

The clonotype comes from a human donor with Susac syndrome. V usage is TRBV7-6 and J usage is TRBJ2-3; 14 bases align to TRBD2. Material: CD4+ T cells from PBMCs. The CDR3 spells CASSPRLAGGISDTQYF. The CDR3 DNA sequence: TGTGCCAGCAGCCCCCGACTAGCGGGGGGGATTTCGGATACGCAGTATTTT.